This T cell receptor beta chain was observed in a study of blood T cells in healthy people across ages. Findings of the study overall: Strongly correlated with naive T cell percentage was TCR beta diversity. Unknown donor CMV status possibly confounded expanded clonotype changes.

Primers used in a second PCR of roughly 7 to 11 cycles were a sample-barcoded 5' primer and a J-beta primer mix. Through a template-switch adaptor with 12 random nucleotides, each cDNA molecule received a tag. TCRdb processed the 5' RACE reads anew with MiXCR; each CDR3 protein has one entry. Of more than 1.4 million distinct CDR3 sequences listed, approximately 40% are singletons. Per sample, at least 5 micrograms of total RNA were extracted. With regard to this clonotype: The antigen remains unidentified.

The sequencing input was blood. This sequence was found in a woman aged 18-30 years in good health.

CDR3 DNA sequence: TGTGCCAGCAGCCGGACGCCCGGGACTAGTATGACAGATACGCAGTATTTT. Translation: CASSRTPGTSMTDTQYF. The chain has TRBV3-1 and TRBJ2-3; 8 positions match TRBD2. The V gene end was trimmed by 4 bases and the J gene end by 3 bases; junction bases not matched to a gene: 12. Germline values: CDR1 LGHDT, CDR2 YNNKEL (reference sequence). The CDR3 is 17 residues long.